This is a list of T cell receptor beta chains from one sample in a study of regulatory T cells in long-lasting Graves disease. TCRdb independently ran MiXCR on the multiplex PCR reads; one entry per CDR3 protein. This table has about 430,000 distinct CDR3 sequences, around 23% appearing once. Here the sequenced sample was peripheral blood mononuclear cells (PBMCs), taken when the disease was refractory, from a patient treated with antithyroid drugs. The receptors stem from a female donor with Graves disease. CDR3s include the opening cysteine and the closing phenylalanine or tryptophan. A D gene is named only where the DNA matches it firmly. Some rows mark clone size as missing; the rest say once, few, many or name a class of expanded clone.

clone size: NA; V gene: TRBV4-1; D gene: TRBD1; J gene: TRBJ2-7; CDR3 DNA: TGCGCCAGCAGCCAGGGGACAGGGATCGAGCAGTACTTC; CDR3 protein: CASSQGTGIEQYF
clone size: few; V gene: TRBV5-1; D gene: NA; J gene: TRBJ2-7; CDR3 DNA: TGCGCCAGCAGCTCGGAATCGCGGGACCCCCTAAGCGAGCAGTACTTC; CDR3 protein: CASSSESRDPLSEQYF
clone size: NA; V gene: TRBV12-3/TRBV12-4; D gene: NA; J gene: TRBJ2-7; CDR3 DNA: TGCGCCAGCAGCCACCACGGGGACGAGCAGTACTTC; CDR3 protein: CASSHHGDEQYF
clone size: many; V gene: TRBV20-1; D gene: TRBD1; J gene: TRBJ2-5; CDR3 DNA: TGCAGTGCTAGAGGGGACAGGGATGAAGAGACCCAGTACTTC; CDR3 protein: CSARGDRDEETQYF
clone size: NA; V gene: TRBV10-3; D gene: TRBD1; J gene: TRBJ2-7; CDR3 DNA: TGTGCCATCACCTCGGGACAGGGGGTTTACGAGCAGTACTTC; CDR3 protein: CAITSGQGVYEQYF
clone size: NA; V gene: TRBV5-1; D gene: NA; J gene: TRBJ1-2; CDR3 DNA: TGCGCCAGCAGCTTGGACGGGGTGCGATATGGCTACACCTTC; CDR3 protein: CASSLDGVRYGYTF
clone size: NA; V gene: TRBV5-1; D gene: NA; J gene: TRBJ2-3; CDR3 DNA: TGCGCCAGCAAGAATCTGCCGAGCGGGTGGAGCACAGATACGCAGTATTTT; CDR3 protein: CASKNLPSGWSTDTQYF
clone size: NA; V gene: TRBV27; D gene: NA; J gene: TRBJ1-2; CDR3 DNA: TGTGCCAGCAGCCACCTTAGCGGGGGGCTCAACTATGGCTACACCTTC; CDR3 protein: CASSHLSGGLNYGYTF
clone size: many; V gene: TRBV6-1; D gene: TRBD2; J gene: TRBJ2-7; CDR3 DNA: TGTGCCAGCAGGGATGGGCCGGGGCGGGAGGGCCTCAAGCAGTACTTC; CDR3 protein: CASRDGPGREGLKQYF
clone size: few; V gene: TRBV9; D gene: TRBD1; J gene: TRBJ1-2; CDR3 DNA: TGTGCCAGCAGCTCACAGGGGGCGGGAGGCACTAACTATGGCTACACCTTC; CDR3 protein: CASSSQGAGGTNYGYTF
clone size: many; V gene: TRBV10-2; D gene: TRBD1; J gene: TRBJ2-5; CDR3 DNA: TGCGCCAGCATGGGTTGGGGACAGCAAGAGACCCAGTACTTC; CDR3 protein: CASMGWGQQETQYF
clone size: NA; V gene: TRBV19; D gene: NA; J gene: TRBJ2-4; CDR3 DNA: TGTGCCAGTAGTATCGGGGACTCCAAGCGGTACTTC; CDR3 protein: CASSIGDSKRYF
clone size: many; V gene: TRBV12-3/TRBV12-4; D gene: TRBD1; J gene: TRBJ1-1; CDR3 DNA: TGTGCCAGCAGCAGGGGGCCGGTGAACACTGAAGCTTTCTTT; CDR3 protein: CASSRGPVNTEAFF
clone size: many; V gene: TRBV28; D gene: NA; J gene: TRBJ1-5; CDR3 DNA: TGTGCCAGCAGTGACGGTGTCAGGGCGACTAAGGATCAGCCCCAGCATTTT; CDR3 protein: CASSDGVRATKDQPQHF
clone size: few; V gene: TRBV6-5; D gene: TRBD1; J gene: TRBJ1-3; CDR3 DNA: TGTGCCAGCAGTTCGGACAGGGGGCGCGTCGCCATATATTTT; CDR3 protein: CASSSDRGRVAIYF
clone size: many; V gene: TRBV6-1; D gene: TRBD1; J gene: TRBJ2-7; CDR3 DNA: TGTGCCAGCAGTGATATAGGGGGCGACGAGCAGTACTTC; CDR3 protein: CASSDIGGDEQYF
clone size: NA; V gene: TRBV2; D gene: NA; J gene: TRBJ2-4; CDR3 DNA: TGTGCCAGCAGTGAAGCGCGTGGGGGTTGGGGGGCCAAAAACATTCAGTACTTC; CDR3 protein: CASSEARGGWGAKNIQYF
clone size: many; V gene: TRBV6-9; D gene: NA; J gene: TRBJ2-2; CDR3 DNA: TGTGCCAGCAGTTTAAGGGTGGAGGCCGGGGAGCTGTTTTTT; CDR3 protein: CASSLRVEAGELFF
clone size: NA; V gene: TRBV28; D gene: NA; J gene: TRBJ2-1; CDR3 DNA: TGTGCCAGCAGTGGGGATGGGTCGGCCAATGAGCAGTTCTTC; CDR3 protein: CASSGDGSANEQFF
clone size: many; V gene: TRBV28; D gene: NA; J gene: TRBJ1-1; CDR3 DNA: TGTGCCAGCAGCAGATTTTGGGGGGCTGAAGCTTTCTTT; CDR3 protein: CASSRFWGAEAFF
clone size: NA; V gene: TRBV7-7; D gene: TRBD2; J gene: TRBJ2-2; CDR3 DNA: TGTGCCAGCAGCTTCAACCCAACTAGCGGGCCCACCGGGGAGCTGTTTTTT; CDR3 protein: CASSFNPTSGPTGELFF
clone size: many; V gene: TRBV27; D gene: NA; J gene: TRBJ1-5; CDR3 DNA: TGTGCCAGCAGTTTAGAGGGACCAAATCAGCCCCAGCATTTT; CDR3 protein: CASSLEGPNQPQHF
clone size: many; V gene: TRBV27; D gene: NA; J gene: TRBJ1-1; CDR3 DNA: TGTGCCAGCAGTTTATCACTGAACACTGAAGCTTTCTTT; CDR3 protein: CASSLSLNTEAFF
clone size: NA; V gene: TRBV2; D gene: NA; J gene: TRBJ2-2; CDR3 DNA: TGTGCCAGCAGTGACAGGTGGAACACCGGGGAGCTGTTTTTT; CDR3 protein: CASSDRWNTGELFF
clone size: NA; V gene: TRBV2; D gene: TRBD2; J gene: TRBJ2-5; CDR3 DNA: TGTGCCAGCAGTGGTAGCGGGAGGGCCGCGGGAGAGACCCAGTACTTC; CDR3 protein: CASSGSGRAAGETQYF
clone size: few; V gene: TRBV28; D gene: NA; J gene: TRBJ1-3; CDR3 DNA: TGTGCCAGCAGTAAAAAGAAAACCCCTGGGCGGTCTGGAAACACCATATATTTT; CDR3 protein: CASSKKKTPGRSGNTIYF
clone size: many; V gene: TRBV20-1; D gene: NA; J gene: TRBJ1-1; CDR3 DNA: TGCAGTGCTAGGGGGCAAGGTCCTGAAGCTTTCTTT; CDR3 protein: CSARGQGPEAFF
clone size: few; V gene: TRBV20-1; D gene: NA; J gene: TRBJ2-1; CDR3 DNA: TGCAGTGCTAGAGATTTGGTAGCGGACTACAATGAGCAGTTCTTC; CDR3 protein: CSARDLVADYNEQFF
clone size: many; V gene: TRBV6-1; D gene: TRBD1; J gene: TRBJ1-1; CDR3 DNA: TGTGCCAGCAGCGACAGGGCGTTGAACACTGAAGCTTTCTTT; CDR3 protein: CASSDRALNTEAFF
clone size: many; V gene: TRBV12-3/TRBV12-4; D gene: NA; J gene: TRBJ1-1; CDR3 DNA: TGTGCCAGCCAAACAGGGATGAACACTGAAGCTTTCTTT; CDR3 protein: CASQTGMNTEAFF
clone size: many; V gene: TRBV12-3/TRBV12-4; D gene: TRBD1; J gene: TRBJ2-7; CDR3 DNA: TGTGCCAGCAGCACGGGGGACAGGGCCTACGAGCAGTACTTC; CDR3 protein: CASSTGDRAYEQYF
clone size: NA; V gene: TRBV9; D gene: NA; J gene: TRBJ2-2; CDR3 DNA: TGTGCCAGCAGCGCCGACCCTAGCTTGTCCGGGGAGCTGTTTTTT; CDR3 protein: CASSADPSLSGELFF
clone size: NA; V gene: TRBV5-8; D gene: TRBD1; J gene: TRBJ1-6; CDR3 DNA: TGTGCCAGCAGCCTCGGACAGGCCCCTCTCCTGAATCCACCCCTCCACTTT; CDR3 protein: CASSLGQAPLLNPPLHF
clone size: NA; V gene: TRBV29-1; D gene: NA; J gene: TRBJ1-1; CDR3 DNA: TGCAGCGTTAGACGCCCAGCTAAAGCTTTCTTT; CDR3 protein: CSVRRPAKAFF
clone size: few; V gene: TRBV4-1; D gene: TRBD2; J gene: TRBJ2-7; CDR3 DNA: TGCGCCAGCAGCCAAGACCGGCTAGCGGGAGGCGTCGAGCAGTACTTC; CDR3 protein: CASSQDRLAGGVEQYF
clone size: NA; V gene: TRBV5-4; D gene: NA; J gene: TRBJ1-6; CDR3 DNA: TGTGCCAGCAGCTACGAGGGGCTCAATAATTCACCCCTCCACTTT; CDR3 protein: CASSYEGLNNSPLHF
clone size: NA; V gene: TRBV5-6; D gene: NA; J gene: TRBJ1-3; CDR3 DNA: TGTGCCAGCAGCTTACAGGGTCCTGGAAACACCATATATTTT; CDR3 protein: CASSLQGPGNTIYF
clone size: few; V gene: TRBV9; D gene: TRBD1; J gene: TRBJ2-5; CDR3 DNA: TGTGCCAGCAGCGCAGGACAGGGCCAAGAGACCCAGTACTTC; CDR3 protein: CASSAGQGQETQYF
clone size: many; V gene: TRBV5-4; D gene: NA; J gene: TRBJ2-5; CDR3 DNA: TGTGCCAGCAGCTTGCAGCAGAGGGGAGAGACCCAGTACTTC; CDR3 protein: CASSLQQRGETQYF
clone size: NA; V gene: TRBV10-2; D gene: TRBD2; J gene: TRBJ2-7; CDR3 DNA: TGCGCCAGCAGAACCGGGACTAGCGGGAGTTCTTGGGAGCAGTACTTC; CDR3 protein: CASRTGTSGSSWEQYF
clone size: NA; V gene: TRBV5-6; D gene: NA; J gene: TRBJ1-2; CDR3 DNA: TGTGCCAGCAGCCGAGGGACGAGAGACTATGGCTACACCTTC; CDR3 protein: CASSRGTRDYGYTF
clone size: many; V gene: TRBV11-2; D gene: NA; J gene: TRBJ2-6; CDR3 DNA: TGTGCCAGCAGCGCCTCCGGGGTCGGGGCCAACGTCCTGACTTTC; CDR3 protein: CASSASGVGANVLTF
clone size: many; V gene: TRBV7-9; D gene: TRBD1; J gene: TRBJ2-5; CDR3 DNA: TGTGCCAGCAGCTCCGGGACAGGGTCGGTGAGGGAGACCCAGTACTTC; CDR3 protein: CASSSGTGSVRETQYF
clone size: many; V gene: TRBV6-9; D gene: TRBD1; J gene: TRBJ1-2; CDR3 DNA: TGTGCCAGCAGTTACGCAGGGGGAAACTATGGCTACACCTTC; CDR3 protein: CASSYAGGNYGYTF
clone size: many; V gene: TRBV18; D gene: NA; J gene: TRBJ1-1; CDR3 DNA: TGTGCCAGCTCATCAGGATACAGAGCTGAAGCTTTCTTT; CDR3 protein: CASSSGYRAEAFF
clone size: NA; V gene: TRBV10-3; D gene: TRBD2; J gene: TRBJ2-5; CDR3 DNA: TGTGCCATCAGTGAGACTAGCGGGAGCTGGGAACAAGAGACCCAGTACTTC; CDR3 protein: CAISETSGSWEQETQYF
clone size: many; V gene: TRBV20-1; D gene: TRBD2; J gene: TRBJ2-7; CDR3 DNA: TGCAGTACGCGCCGGGGAGCGGGAGGGTCCTACGAGCAGTACTTC; CDR3 protein: CSTRRGAGGSYEQYF
clone size: once; V gene: TRBV6-1; D gene: NA; J gene: TRBJ2-7; CDR3 DNA: TGTGCCAGCAGTCCCACAAGTCTGAGATACGAGCAGTACTTC; CDR3 protein: CASSPTSLRYEQYF
clone size: few; V gene: TRBV27; D gene: NA; J gene: TRBJ2-7; CDR3 DNA: TGTGCCAGCAGTTTAGGCTATCGGGACTCCTCCTACGAGCAGTACTTC; CDR3 protein: CASSLGYRDSSYEQYF
clone size: many; V gene: TRBV2; D gene: NA; J gene: TRBJ2-7; CDR3 DNA: TGTGCCAGCAACGGACCCAACTACGAGCAGTACTTC; CDR3 protein: CASNGPNYEQYF
clone size: NA; V gene: TRBV4-1; D gene: TRBD2; J gene: TRBJ2-3; CDR3 DNA: TGCGCCAGCAGCGGGAGGGCCGATGGAGCAGATACGCAGTATTTT; CDR3 protein: CASSGRADGADTQYF
clone size: NA; V gene: TRBV5-1; D gene: NA; J gene: TRBJ1-4; CDR3 DNA: TGCGCCAGCAGCCTTGCTACCGGACAGCCTAATGAAAAACTGTTTTTT; CDR3 protein: CASSLATGQPNEKLFF
clone size: many; V gene: TRBV28; D gene: NA; J gene: TRBJ1-5; CDR3 DNA: TGTGCCAGCAGTTTATCAGAGGGTAGCAATCAGCCCCAGCATTTT; CDR3 protein: CASSLSEGSNQPQHF
clone size: NA; V gene: TRBV9; D gene: TRBD2; J gene: TRBJ2-5; CDR3 DNA: TGTGCCAGCAGCGTGGGAAGACTAGCGGGAGCCGAGACCCAGTACTTC; CDR3 protein: CASSVGRLAGAETQYF
clone size: few; V gene: TRBV29-1; D gene: TRBD2; J gene: TRBJ2-1; CDR3 DNA: TGCAGCGTTGCTGCCGGAGCTAGCGGGAGGAGGTCCTACAATGAGCAGTTCTTC; CDR3 protein: CSVAAGASGRRSYNEQFF